The 32 T cell receptor beta chains below all came from one sample that was sequenced in a study of T cell repertoires in cytomegalovirus infection. No antigen has been assigned to these receptors. TCRdb used MiXCR to reprocess the reads, holding one entry per CDR3 protein. The repertoire consists of tens of thousands of distinct CDR3 sequences, with approximately 24% occurring once and the leading ten covering roughly 45%. The source was CD8+ T cells from cultured PBMCs, collected from culture after CMV antigen stimulation. These receptors all come from a human donor in good health (CMV status not recorded). Some clones in this sample may be carry-over from other donors' samples.

This clonotype was seen just once. The chain links TRBV28 to TRBJ2-2, with TRBD1 matching 8 bases. Per the germline V gene, CDR1 is MDHEN and CDR2 is SYDVKM. J gave up 1 base and V 3 bases, and 1 base lay outside the gene matches. The CDR3 has 15 amino acids. This chain's CDR3 is CASSLGQENTGELFF. CDR3 DNA: TGTGCCAGCAGTTTGGGACAGGAGAACACCGGGGAGCTGTTTTTT.

The chain links TRBV29-1 to TRBJ1-3, with unresolved D. The V and J ends lost 6 bases and 0 bases respectively, with 12 bases between them. The CDR3 sequence is 14 residues long. Germline V gene lookup returns CDR1 SQVTM and CDR2 ANQGSEA. CDR3 DNA: TGCAGCGTCTACGACGGAGTCTCTGGAAACACCATATATTTT. It encodes CSVYDGVSGNTIYF. Complete variable domain (other parts from reference TRBV29-1 and TRBJ1-3): SAVISQKPSRDICQRGTSLTIQCQVDSQVTMMFWYRQQPGQSLTLIATANQGSEATYESGFVIDKFPISRPNLTFSTLTVSNMSPEDSSIYLCSVYDGVSGNTIYFGEGSWLTVV.

This chain links TRBV7-6 with TRBJ2-3; D might be TRBD1 (5 bases). Germline assignment: CDR1 SGHVS and CDR2 FNYEAQ. The CDR3 has 15 residues. V lost 4 bases and J lost 6, with 17 bases in between. CDR3 coding DNA: TGTGCCAGCAGCTACCTTTCTGGGGCGCTGGATACGCAGTATTTT. This translates into CASSYLSGALDTQYF.

This clonotype has just a few counts. The chain employs TRBV28 and TRBJ1-1; D is uncertain. V lost 1 base and J lost 3, with 9 bases in between. The CDR3 extends over 14 amino acids. Germline V lookup: CDR1 MDHEN, CDR2 SYDVKM. CDR3 nucleotides: TGTGCCAGCAGTTTATCGGGTAGTGACACTGAAGCTTTCTTT. Protein: CASSLSGSDTEAFF.

This clonotype has ten or more counts. This chain connects TRBV7-2 to TRBJ1-2, with D perhaps TRBD1 (5 bases). The CDR3 spans 14 residues. Germline V gene lookup returns CDR1 SGHTA and CDR2 FQGNSA. Trimming shortened V by 1 base and J by 5 bases, and 11 bases separated the two germline ends. DNA of the CDR3: TGTGCCAGCAGCTTAGGGGCAGGGAGTTATGGCTACACCTTC. Amino acid sequence: CASSLGAGSYGYTF.

This clonotype was recorded at least ten times. J is TRBJ1-1 and V is TRBV4-1; the D gene is possibly TRBD1 (5 bases). Germline V gene sequence: CDR1 MGHRA, CDR2 YSYEKL. Between the trimmed V and J ends, which lost 3 bases and 3 bases, there was a span of 20 bases. The CDR3 spans 17 residues. CDR3 sequence (DNA): TGCGCCAGCAGCCAGACCACAGGAGATTTAGGAGACACTGAAGCTTTCTTT. Translating it yields CASSQTTGDLGDTEAFF.

Note on this clonotype: A much larger clone lies a single base off, so this may be a read error. The chain is built from TRBV4-3 and TRBJ1-6; D might be TRBD1 (5 bases). The CDR3 length is 16 residues. The germline gives CDR1 LGHNA, CDR2 YSLEER. V lost 0 bases and J lost 7, with 13 bases in between. Here the CDR3 reads CASSQDRDLTNSPLHF. In DNA form, the CDR3 reads TGCGCCAGCAGCCAAGATCGGGACCTAACGAATTCACCCCTCCACTTT.

This clonotype was detected only a few times. CDR3 sequence: CAWSVLEENTEAFF. CDR3 nucleotide sequence: TGTGCCTGGAGTGTACTGGAAGAGAACACTGAAGCTTTCTTT. The gene calls are TRBV30 and TRBJ1-1; no firm D call. The CDR3 is 14 amino acids. CDR1 is GTSNPN, CDR2 SVGIG, per germline (reference sequence). The ends were cut back, 0 bases at V and 1 base at J, with 9 bases in the middle. The variable domain in full, completed from reference TRBV30 and TRBJ1-1, reads SQTIHQWPATLVQPVGSPLSLECTVEGTSNPNLYWYRQAAGRGLQLLFYSVGIGQISSEVPQNLSASRPQDRQFILSSKKLLLSDSGFYLCAWSVLEENTEAFFGQGTRLTVV.

A note on this clonotype: No DNA is shown, since the ends of the CDR3 on it are uncertain; the CDR3 is the one TCRdb lists. The chain links TRBV12-3 or TRBV12-4 to TRBJ1-1; TRBD1 was called by the table and not checked on the DNA. Ends included, the CDR3 has 13 residues. CDR3 sequence: CASILGLNTEAFF.

This sequence joins TRBV2 and TRBJ2-6, with D unresolved. The V gene's germline CDR1 is SNHLY and CDR2 FYNNEI. The V end lost 7 bases, the J end lost 5 bases, and 6 bases lay between the germline ends. The CDR3 spans 12 residues. This CDR3 reads CASISRANVLTF. The CDR3 nucleotides read TGTGCCAGCATCTCAAGGGCCAACGTCCTGACTTTC.

In this sample, this clonotype turned up a few times. The V gene is TRBV18, the J gene TRBJ1-1; D gene unclear. This CDR3 has 13 amino acids. Per the germline V gene, CDR1 is KGHSH and CDR2 is LQKENI. Trimming cost V 7 bases and J 5 bases, with 14 bases left between them. Written as DNA, the CDR3 is TGTGCCAGCTTCATCGGGTACAGAACTGAAGCTTTCTTT. This encodes CASFIGYRTEAFF. Supplemented by reference TRBV18 and TRBJ1-1, the full variable domain reads NAGVMQNPRHLVRRRGQEARLRCSPMKGHSHVYWYRQLPEEGLKFMVYLQKENIIDESGMPKERFSAEFPKEGPSILRIQQVVRGDSAAYFCASFIGYRTEAFFGQGTRLTVV.

This clonotype was seen at least ten times. The chain is built from TRBV11-3 and TRBJ2-1; TRBD1 agrees at 9 bases. Unmatched junction bases numbered 7, after V lost 2 bases and J lost 2 bases. The germline gives CDR1 SGHNT, CDR2 YENEEA. The CDR3 sequence is 17 residues long. The chain's CDR3 is CASSLLTGQGPYNEQFF. The CDR3 DNA reads as TGTGCCAGCAGCTTACTAACCGGACAGGGGCCCTACAATGAGCAGTTCTTC.

The chain couples TRBV28 to TRBJ2-7; D is perhaps TRBD1 (6 bases). V was pared by 0 bases and J by 4 bases, with 25 bases between. Per the germline V gene, CDR1 is MDHEN and CDR2 is SYDVKM. This CDR3 spans 19 amino acids. The CDR3 coding sequence is TGTGCCAGCAGTTTATGGGAGACGATGGACAGCACGCTACAATACGAGCAGTACTTC. Amino acid sequence: CASSLWETMDSTLQYEQYF.

This clonotype was recorded many times. V is TRBV6-6 and J is TRBJ2-2; weak D call: TRBD2 (6 bases). From germline, CDR1 is MNHNY and CDR2 SVGAGI (reference sequence). The CDR3 has 13 residues. The V gene lost 7 bases and the J gene lost 3 bases, with 9 bases spanning the gap. In nucleotides, the CDR3 is TGTGCCAGCAACACGGGGGACACCGGGGAGCTGTTTTTT. It yields the protein CASNTGDTGELFF.

The CDR3 coding sequence is TGTGCCAGCAGTTCCCAAAACACCGGGGAGCTGTTTTTT. The encoded protein is CASSSQNTGELFF. The V gene is TRBV27, the J gene TRBJ2-2; unclear D gene. This CDR3 is 13 amino acids long. In germline, CDR1 is MNHEY, CDR2 SMNVEV (reference sequence). Trimming took off 4 bases at V and 2 bases at J, with 5 bases between the two ends.

Here the CDR3 DNA reads TGTGCCAGCAGCTTCCCGCTAGCGCTATACAATGAGCAGTTCTTC. Protein sequence: CASSFPLALYNEQFF. This chain links TRBV13 with TRBJ2-1, with D possibly matching TRBD2 (6 bases). Germline V gene sequence: CDR1 PRHDT, CDR2 FYEKMQ (reference sequence). V was shortened by 3 bases and J by 4 bases, with 13 bases between the two germline ends. This CDR3 has 15 residues.

In its sample, this clonotype was seen many times. The chain recombines TRBV19 with TRBJ1-4, with 7 bases aligning to TRBD1. This CDR3 region has 13 residues. After removal of 7 bases from V and 8 bases from J, the junction contained 7 bases not matched to a gene. Germline V gene sequence: CDR1 LNHDA, CDR2 SQIVND (reference sequence). The CDR3 here is CASTDRVSEKLFF. In DNA form, the CDR3 reads TGTGCCAGTACTGACAGGGTTAGCGAAAAACTGTTTTTT.

A remark on this clonotype: This may be a read error, as it is one base from a much larger clone. The rearrangement links TRBV7-4 to TRBJ2-3, with D unresolved. There are 14 residues in the CDR3. The germline V gene has CDR1 SGHVT and CDR2 SQSDAQ. Trimming pared 2 bases from V and 2 bases from J, leaving 8 bases between. CDR3 in amino acids: CASSLIGNTDTQYF. DNA of the CDR3: TGTGCCAGCAGCTTAATTGGGAACACAGATACGCAGTATTTT.

There are a few counts of this clonotype. The rearrangement links TRBV29-1 to TRBJ2-3; the D is unclear. Germline V gene data show CDR1 as SQVTM and CDR2 as ANQGSEA. Trimming shortened V by 7 bases and J by 0 bases, and 8 bases separated the two germline ends. CDR3 length: 12 amino acids. CDR3 nucleotide sequence: TGCAGCGACGCTCGTAGCACAGATACGCAGTATTTT. This translates into CSDARSTDTQYF.

This clonotype turned up a few times. This sequence joins TRBV27 and TRBJ2-1; the match to TRBD2 covers 10 bases. The V and J ends lost 2 bases and 5 bases, in that order; junction bases with no gene match: 12. Germline loops: CDR1 MNHEY, CDR2 SMNVEV (reference sequence). This CDR3 spans 18 amino acids. DNA for the CDR3: TGTGCCAGCAGTTTAAGGGGTTCTAGCGGGGGTGCTGACAATGAGCAGTTCTTC. Its protein product is CASSLRGSSGGADNEQFF.

This clonotype was counted once. The gene calls are TRBV20-1 and TRBJ1-6; D ambiguous. Germline-derived CDR1 and CDR2 are DFQATT and SNEGSKA (reference sequence). The V gene lost 0 bases and the J gene lost 2 bases, with 14 bases spanning the gap. The CDR3 sequence is 17 residues long. The CDR3 spells CSARDSRSSTYNSPLHF. For the CDR3, the DNA is TGCAGTGCTAGAGACAGCAGGTCATCCACCTATAATTCACCCCTCCACTTT.

This chain links TRBV19 with TRBJ1-1; TRBD1 aligns across 8 bases. CDR3 length: 15 residues. With 5 bases clipped from V and 4 bases from J, the junction kept 9 bases outside the gene matches. The germline V gene has CDR1 LNHDA and CDR2 SQIVND (reference sequence). The CDR3 sequence: CASSLGTGVGTEAFF. The DNA for the CDR3 is TGTGCCAGTAGTCTCGGGACAGGTGTGGGCACTGAAGCTTTCTTT. The whole variable domain, filled in from reference TRBV19 and TRBJ1-1, reads DGGITQSPKYLFRKEGQNVTLSCEQNLNHDAMYWYRQDPGQGLRLIYYSQIVNDFQKGDIAEGYSVSREKKESFPLTVTSAQKNPTAFYLCASSLGTGVGTEAFFGQGTRLTVV.

This clonotype was observed a handful of times. This chain connects TRBV5-1 to TRBJ2-3, with a weak D call TRBD1 (6 bases). The CDR3 spans 14 residues. Trimming removed 4 bases from V and 1 base from J, with 10 bases in between. Germline V CDR1 and CDR2: SGHRS, YFSETQ. CDR3 loop: CASSSRGGTDTQYF. DNA of the CDR3: TGCGCCAGCAGCAGCAGGGGAGGCACAGATACGCAGTATTTT.

This chain connects TRBV7-9 to TRBJ1-1; D not resolved. The V gene's germline CDR1 is SEHNR and CDR2 FQNEAQ (reference sequence). CDR3 length equals 14 residues. V was clipped by 4 bases and J by 5 bases, with 14 bases between them. This CDR3 reads CASSWDDGGTEAFF. CDR3 DNA sequence: TGTGCCAGCAGCTGGGATGACGGAGGGACTGAAGCTTTCTTT.

This chain connects TRBV12-3 or TRBV12-4 to TRBJ2-6; 9 positions agree with TRBD1. The CDR3 length is 19 residues. The V and J ends lost 5 bases and 0 bases, in that order; junction bases with no gene match: 11. Written as DNA, the CDR3 is TGTGCCAGCAGTCCCCGTGGGGGACAGGGACCCTCTGGGGCCAACGTCCTGACTTTC. Translated: CASSPRGGQGPSGANVLTF.

This clonotype was observed a handful of times. This chain connects TRBV7-8 to TRBJ2-1; D not certain. The CDR3 spans 14 residues. Trimming pared 5 bases from V and 1 base from J, leaving 9 bases between. Germline V gives CDR1 SGHVS, CDR2 FQNEAQ. CDR3: CASSPRVSYNEQFF. CDR3 nucleotides: TGTGCCAGCAGCCCGAGAGTATCCTACAATGAGCAGTTCTTC.

The chain links TRBV9 to TRBJ2-3, with D unclear. CDR1 and CDR2 from the germline V gene are SGDLS and YYNGEE. The CDR3 is 12 residues long. V lost 3 bases and J 4 bases, leaving 6 bases between the germline ends. In DNA form, the CDR3 reads TGTGCCAGCAGCGGATATTCAGATACGCAGTATTTT. This encodes CASSGYSDTQYF.

This chain joins TRBV20-1 and TRBJ1-3; 10 bases are shared with TRBD1. CDR3 length: 17 residues. J was trimmed by 0 bases and V by 4 bases; bases with no gene match: 9. The germline V gene encodes CDR1 DFQATT and CDR2 SNEGSKA (reference sequence). The CDR3 region has the DNA TGCAGTGCTATAGACAGGGGGCGAATGGTCTCTGGAAACACCATATATTTT. It is translated as CSAIDRGRMVSGNTIYF.

This clonotype was observed a handful of times. This chain connects TRBV7-8 to TRBJ2-5, with TRBD1 matching 8 bases. The V and J ends lost 5 bases and 2 bases, in that order; junction bases with no gene match: 4. CDR1 is SGHVS, CDR2 FQNEAQ, per germline. The CDR3 is 14 residues long. CDR3 residues: CASSVDRAQETQYF. CDR3 in DNA: TGTGCCAGCAGCGTGGACAGGGCTCAAGAGACCCAGTACTTC.

The V gene is TRBV6-8, the J gene TRBJ1-2; D is ambiguous. Trimming removed 3 bases from V and 5 bases from J, with 7 bases in between. This CDR3 is 12 amino acids long. CDR1 and CDR2 from the germline V gene are MNHGY and SAAAGT. For the CDR3, the DNA is TGTGCCAGCAGTTATTCGGGGTATGGCTACACCTTC. Amino acid sequence: CASSYSGYGYTF.

This clonotype was seen repeatedly, ten times or more. V and J are TRBV4-1 and TRBJ1-1, with D uncertain. CDR3 length: 11 amino acids. Germline V gives CDR1 MGHRA, CDR2 YSYEKL. V lost 1 base and J 7 bases, leaving 4 bases between the germline ends. CDR3 amino acids: CASSQGGEAFF. The DNA of the CDR3 is TGCGCCAGCAGCCAAGGGGGTGAAGCTTTCTTT.

This rearrangement joins TRBV30 to TRBJ1-1; possible D gene TRBD1, 5 bases. CDR3 size: 14 residues. Trimming removed 2 bases at V and 6 bases at J, with 16 bases between. Germline assignment: CDR1 GTSNPN and CDR2 SVGIG (reference sequence). CDR3 region: CAWSTGTGGAEAFF. For the CDR3, the DNA is TGTGCCTGGAGTACCGGGACTGGGGGAGCTGAAGCTTTCTTT.